One T cell receptor (beta chain) is described in this entry. Its antigen is unknown. CDR1 and CDR2 from the germline V gene are SGHTA and FQGNSA. V was shortened by 5 bases and J by 5 bases, with 15 bases between the two germline ends. The CDR3 sequence is 14 residues long. The data stem from a study of T cells after yellow fever vaccination. About the research overall: Researchers used SMART-Seq v4 Ultra Low Input to prepare fractions that had low cell numbers. Findings and caveats of the study: Some clonotypes, a small share, were shared between CD4 and CD8 compartments. Highly abundant clonotypes carried over from the bulk population could end up in FACS-sorted repertoires as contaminants.

They built TCR cDNA with 5'RACE template switching, a step that put in a universal primer site and UMIs. MiXCR, applied by TCRdb to the 5' RACE reads, yields one record per CDR3 protein. The sample records some 350,000 distinct CDR3 sequences, about 4% being singletons. Source: PBMCs, taken 5 days after the yellow fever booster vaccination. The rearrangement joins TRBV7-2 to TRBJ1-1, with D unresolved. This TCR was sampled from a man younger than 35 who received the YFV17D yellow fever vaccine. CDR3 bases: TGTGCCAGCAGCAAACGGGTTGGAGGAACTGAAGCTTTCTTT. This gives the protein CASSKRVGGTEAFF. The full variable domain, rest sourced from reference TRBV7-2 and TRBJ1-1, is GAGVSQSPSNKVTEKGKDVELRCDPISGHTALYWYRQSLGQGLEFLIYFQGNSAPDKSGLPSDRFSAERTGGSVSTLTIQRTQQEDSAVYLCASSKRVGGTEAFFGQGTRLTVV.